One T cell receptor (beta chain) is described in this entry. The CDR3 has 14 amino acids. The germline V gene has CDR1 KGHSH and CDR2 LQKENI. V was shortened by 2 bases and J by 5 bases, with 12 bases between the two germline ends. Per the study methods: Using reference gene primer amplification, nucleated cell counts were estimated. Only in-frame clones appear in the TCRdb table, and some are missing; sequencing was by immunoSEQ multiplex PCR. The V and J calls and clone size were taken over from that table, and D and trimming were inferred from the DNA. The sample shows about 430,000 clones, roughly 84% of them seen only once. The cohort comprised adults aged about 18 to 100 years residing in under 30 US areas. The sample is drawn from a study of blood T cell repertoires in COVID-19. Study at large: The United States, Italy and Spain provided the acute and convalescent COVID-19 samples.

This clonotype was sampled from a young woman who had been exposed to COVID-19. This chain links TRBV18 with TRBJ2-5, with a tentative D call TRBD1 (5 bases). Material: PBMCs or T cells enriched from blood (not recorded which). The CDR3: CASSPVSGSETQYF. CDR3 DNA: TGTGCCAGCTCACCAGTATCAGGGTCGGAGACCCAGTACTTC. The full variable domain, rest sourced from reference TRBV18 and TRBJ2-5, is NAGVMQNPRHLVRRRGQEARLRCSPMKGHSHVYWYRQLPEEGLKFMVYLQKENIIDESGMPKERFSAEFPKEGPSILRIQQVVRGDSAAYFCASSPVSGSETQYFGPGTRLLVL.